What follows describes a single T cell receptor beta chain. Authors' methods: Cell counts per sample came from amplifying reference gene primers. Repertoires were generated with immunoSEQ multiplex PCR, while TCRdb's copy carries only in-frame clones and drops some. For V, J and clone size, that table is used; D and trimming come from the DNA. This table holds 85,000 to 90,000 clones, about 83% found once. V dropped 0 bases and J dropped 3; count of bases not matched to a gene: 2. The CDR3 has 15 residues. CDR1 is SGHNT and CDR2 is YYREEE in the germline V gene (reference sequence). These data come from a study of blood T cell repertoires in COVID-19. Study in general: Acute and convalescent COVID-19 samples came from the United States, Italy and Spain. PBMCs, B-cell-depleted T cells, or T cells were the source of the cDNA or gDNA that made up the material.

Specimen: peripheral blood. This chain uses TRBV5-4 with TRBJ2-2; 7 positions agree with TRBD1. The origin of this receptor is a human donor in a cohort sampled during active COVID-19. Here the CDR3 DNA reads TGTGCCAGCAGCTTGGGGGACAGAGACACCGGGGAGCTGTTTTTT. Protein sequence: CASSLGDRDTGELFF.